This TCR beta chain is drawn from a study of T cell repertoires in cytomegalovirus infection (dated by TCRdb to the late 2010s). Background on the whole study: The HLA type of each donor mattered for the analysis, because public TCR beta signatures pointed to carriage of CMV infection along with the matching HLA type.

The CDR3 starts with the cysteine, ends with the phenylalanine, and has 12 residues. Kept here is only the CDR3 DNA, which spans 36 bases and is read in frame from base 1. In the germline V gene, CDR1 corresponds to MDHEN and CDR2 to SYDVKM. V is pared back by 4 bases and J by 4 bases, with 7 bases lying between the germline termini. This clonotype occurred many times. The antigen it recognizes is unknown. It has no much larger one-base neighbor in the sample; base qualities were not kept. The instrument given in TCRdb is Illumina HiSeq 1500. TCRdb took the public reads, trimmed them with fastp at Q25, ran MiXCR for clone calling and kept in-frame beta chains. Each entry is one CDR3 protein sequence, shown with its most common DNA and genes. The sample records some 350,000 distinct CDR3 sequences, over 15% of which are singletons. The ten largest clonotypes hold 7.5% to 9.5% of the sample. Results and caveats for the whole study, not just this receptor: In the ex vivo response, HLA-C-restricted CMV-specific TCR beta clonotypes were dominant, and in two of eight donors the single most frequent clonotype came from this HLA-C-restricted group. Cumulative frequency of public TCR beta family members discriminated carriers of CMV infection plus the relevant HLA type in this cohort and an independent roughly 330-donor cohort.

Sequencing was performed on PBMCs. This sequence was found in a human donor in good health (CMV status not recorded). Some clones in this sample may be carry-over from other donors' samples. Recombination joined TRBV28 with TRBJ1-2; no D segment can be confidently identified. The CDR3 reads as follows: CASSSGSYGYTF. The base sequence is TGTGCCAGCAGTTCCGGGAGCTATGGCTACACCTTC.